In its sample, the clone carrying this TCR beta chain was seen many times. Its antigen is unidentified. The sample comes from a study of CD8 T cells in ankylosing spondylitis. TCRdb re-derived calls from the 5' RACE reads in MiXCR, one entry per CDR3 protein. This sample has under 200,000 distinct CDR3 sequences; around a tenth occur once, and the top ten carry 25% to 35%. Notes on the study in general: Prior literature has documented some motif variants in synovial fluid and blood from reactive arthritis. Disease-linked clones reportedly showed significant enrichment in matched ankylosing spondylitis synovial fluid.

This TCR came from a male donor with ankylosing spondylitis or in good health (not recorded which). The source material was blood, either unsorted or a sorted T cell fraction (not recorded which).

The CDR3 DNA reads as TGTGCCAGCAGCCCCTCTGACAGGAGGCAATCAACTAATGAAAAACTGTTTTTT. Its protein product is CASSPSDRRQSTNEKLFF. The rearrangement joins TRBV14 to TRBJ1-4, with a possible D match to TRBD1 (6 bases). The ends were cut back, 4 bases at V and 0 bases at J, with 18 bases in the middle. The CDR3 has 18 residues. Germline CDR1 SGHDN, CDR2 FVKESK.